These 18 T cell receptor beta chains were sequenced from one sample in a study of blood T cell repertoires in COVID-19. Only in-frame clones appear in the TCRdb table, and some are missing; sequencing was by immunoSEQ multiplex PCR. This table has about 21,000 clones, roughly 75% appearing once. The material sequenced was peripheral blood. The receptor source for this set is a man in his fifties or sixties with active COVID-19.

This clone has more than one count but fewer than ten. V and J are TRBV25-1 and TRBJ2-1, with 11 bases matching TRBD2. Germline V gene data show CDR1 as MGHDK and CDR2 as SYGVNS. The CDR3 is 15 amino acids. The J segment lost 8 bases and the V segment lost 2 bases, leaving 5 bases of the junction unmatched. CDR3 bases: TGTGCCAGCAGTGAAAGGGTAGCGGGAGGGTATGAGCAGTTCTTC. The encoded protein is CASSERVAGGYEQFF.

The chain is built from TRBV19 and TRBJ2-3, with D maybe TRBD1 (5 bases). Trimming stripped 3 bases from V and 7 bases from J, with 14 bases between. The CDR3 has 14 amino acids. Germline V lookup: CDR1 LNHDA, CDR2 SQIVND (reference sequence). Written as DNA, the CDR3 is TGTGCCAGTAGTATTGGCAGGACACCCAATACGCAGTATTTT. It encodes CASSIGRTPNTQYF. Together with reference TRBV19 and TRBJ2-3, the CDR3 gives the full variable domain: DGGITQSPKYLFRKEGQNVTLSCEQNLNHDAMYWYRQDPGQGLRLIYYSQIVNDFQKGDIAEGYSVSREKKESFPLTVTSAQKNPTAFYLCASSIGRTPNTQYFGPGTRLTVL.

V usage is TRBV10-3 and J usage is TRBJ2-3; 9 nucleotides line up with TRBD2. CDR3 length: 16 amino acids. V gave up 4 bases and J gave up 3 bases; unmatched junction bases: 8. CDR1 ENHRY and CDR2 SYGVKD come from the germline V gene. CDR3 in amino acids: CAISGTFSGRTDTQYF. CDR3 in DNA: TGTGCCATCAGTGGAACCTTTAGCGGGAGAACAGATACGCAGTATTTT.

The genes are TRBV28 and TRBJ2-1; 7 nucleotides match TRBD2. The V and J ends lost 6 bases and 2 bases, in that order; junction bases with no gene match: 7. The CDR3 consists of 15 residues. Germline loops: CDR1 MDHEN, CDR2 SYDVKM. The CDR3 sequence is CASSHTTSPYNEQFF. The DNA for the CDR3 is TGTGCCAGCAGCCATACGACTAGCCCCTACAATGAGCAGTTCTTC.

The rearrangement links TRBV23-1 to TRBJ1-1, with TRBD1 matching 7 bases. TRBV23-1 is designated an ORF whose function remains uncertain. The CDR3 covers 15 residues. After removal of 0 bases from V and 1 base from J, the junction contained 2 bases not matched to a gene. CDR3 DNA sequence: TGCGCCAGCAGTCAATCGACAGGGAAGAACACTGAAGCTTTCTTT. Encoded protein: CASSQSTGKNTEAFF.

This chain joins TRBV4-2 and TRBJ2-7, with 9 bases lining up with TRBD2. CDR1 is LGHNA, CDR2 YNFKEQ, per germline. Trimming removed 3 bases from V and 3 bases from J; junction bases left unmatched: 9. The CDR3 covers 16 residues. Here the CDR3 reads CASSQARGRGNYEQYF. DNA of the CDR3: TGTGCCAGCAGCCAGGCCCGCGGGAGGGGAAACTACGAGCAGTACTTC.

This chain joins TRBV27 and TRBJ2-1, with TRBD1 matching over 9 bases. The CDR3 contains 16 residues. Unmatched junction bases numbered 6, after V lost 5 bases and J lost 1 base. Per germline, CDR1 MNHEY and CDR2 SMNVEV (reference sequence). The CDR3 region is CASSKDRGFSYNEQFF. The DNA for the CDR3 is TGTGCCAGCAGTAAGGACAGGGGTTTTTCCTACAATGAGCAGTTCTTC.

The gene calls are TRBV4-2 and TRBJ2-3; 11 bases are a match to TRBD2. Germline V gene lookup returns CDR1 LGHNA and CDR2 YNFKEQ. The CDR3 loop spans 17 amino acids. The trim removed 3 bases at V and 6 bases at J, leaving 11 bases unmatched. In DNA form, the CDR3 reads TGTGCCAGCAGCCATCAACAAGTAGCGGGAGGGGGTGATACGCAGTATTTT. Its protein is CASSHQQVAGGGDTQYF.

This clone was observed once. The rearrangement links TRBV30 to TRBJ1-3, with D perhaps TRBD1 (6 bases). Germline assignment: CDR1 GTSNPN and CDR2 SVGIG (reference sequence). V was clipped by 4 bases and J by 2 bases, with 15 bases between them. The CDR3 contains 15 residues. The CDR3 DNA follows: TGTGCCTGGACGCAGAACAGGGTAGCTGGAAACACCATATATTTT. Its translation: CAWTQNRVAGNTIYF.

This clone qualifies as hyperexpanded. The rearrangement joins TRBV10-3 to TRBJ2-1; 9 bases map to TRBD1. The germline V gene has CDR1 ENHRY and CDR2 SYGVKD. V shed 4 bases, J shed 6 bases, and the junction held 4 bases outside the gene matches. The CDR3 is made up of 14 amino acids. The CDR3 DNA reads TGTGCCATCAGTGTAGGGACAGGGCTCAATGAGCAGTTCTTC. Amino acid sequence: CAISVGTGLNEQFF.

CDR3 residues: CASSLGRVAGRGTQYF. The CDR3 region has the DNA TGTGCCAGCAGTTTAGGGCGCGTAGCGGGAAGGGGGACCCAGTACTTC. The chain couples TRBV6-5 to TRBJ2-5; 8 bases agree with TRBD2. The germline gives CDR1 MNHEY, CDR2 SVGAGI. The CDR3 spans 16 residues. The trim removed 4 bases at V and 7 bases at J, leaving 14 bases unmatched.

By share of the sample, this clone is medium-sized (0.01 to 0.1%). The chain has TRBV27 and TRBJ1-5; D not resolved. Germline CDR1 is MNHEY and CDR2 is SMNVEV (reference sequence). V was cut by 0 bases and J by 7 bases, with 10 bases left in between. The CDR3 extends over 14 amino acids. The CDR3 here is CASSLSRAGQPQHF. The CDR3 nucleotides read TGTGCCAGCAGTTTATCAAGAGCAGGACAGCCCCAGCATTTT.

J is TRBJ2-3 and V is TRBV7-2, with TRBD2 identical over 8 bases. CDR3 length: 18 residues. The V gene's germline CDR1 is SGHTA and CDR2 FQGNSA. V dropped 5 bases and J dropped 4; count of bases not matched to a gene: 17. CDR3 DNA: TGTGCCAGCAGCCCGAAGGTAGCTAGCGGGTGGTTGGCAGATACGCAGTATTTT. Protein product: CASSPKVASGWLADTQYF.

The chain joins TRBV13 to TRBJ2-3; D call uncertain. The CDR3 consists of 13 residues. V was cut by 5 bases and J by 5 bases, with 11 bases left in between. Germline CDR1 is PRHDT and CDR2 is FYEKMQ (reference sequence). The CDR3 region has the DNA TGTGCCAGCAGCCCAACTTCGAAAGATACGCAGTATTTT. It specifies CASSPTSKDTQYF.

V is TRBV19 and J is TRBJ2-2; D is unresolved. The CDR3 consists of 16 residues. Trimming stripped 0 bases from V and 5 bases from J, with 13 bases between. CDR1 is LNHDA, CDR2 SQIVND, per germline (reference sequence). The CDR3 protein is CASSIDINRRTGELFF. In DNA, the CDR3 is TGTGCCAGTAGTATAGATATTAACAGACGGACCGGGGAGCTGTTTTTT.

V and J are TRBV6-6 and TRBJ2-7, with 10 bases identical to TRBD2. The CDR3 totals 17 residues. Germline V lookup: CDR1 MNHNY, CDR2 SVGAGI (reference sequence). Trimming at V came to 5 bases and at J to 3 bases, leaving 13 bases not matched to a gene. In DNA form, the CDR3 reads TGTGCCAGCAGTCAATCTGGTCTAGCGGGGGATAGCTACGAGCAGTACTTC. Translating it yields CASSQSGLAGDSYEQYF.

V and J are TRBV28 and TRBJ2-7, with TRBD2 identical over 7 bases. The CDR3 consists of 17 residues. The J segment lost 0 bases and the V segment lost 4 bases, leaving 12 bases of the junction unmatched. Germline V gene sequence: CDR1 MDHEN, CDR2 SYDVKM. CDR3 DNA sequence: TGTGCCAGCAGTTACCCTTTTTACGGGGGGTCCTCCTACGAGCAGTACTTC. As protein: CASSYPFYGGSSYEQYF.

The chain links TRBV27 to TRBJ2-2, with D hard to call. Germline lookup yields CDR1 MNHEY and CDR2 SMNVEV (reference sequence). The CDR3 spans 15 residues. The ends were cut back, 3 bases at V and 2 bases at J, with 10 bases in the middle. CDR3: CASSLRRGNTGELFF. Written as DNA, the CDR3 is TGTGCCAGCAGTTTGCGGCGAGGAAACACCGGGGAGCTGTTTTTT.